This T cell receptor (beta chain) was identified during a study of cytomegalovirus exposure and HLA in healthy donors. Study findings and constraints: Sequencing depth roughly uniform across donors was assumed in presence/absence analyses.

The germline V gene encodes CDR1 KGHSH and CDR2 LQKENI. The CDR3 loop spans 15 amino acids. Trimming stripped 8 bases from V and 3 bases from J, with 14 bases between. PCR primers comprised 60 Vbeta and 13 Jbeta primers. TCRdb keeps only in-frame clones here, not all; method: immunoSEQ multiplex PCR. The sample carries approximately 84,000 clones, less than 80% recorded once. To note about this clone: Its target is not known.

Donors showed nominal health when sampled, although they likely had unrecorded immune exposures. The specimen was PBMCs. The V gene is TRBV18, the J gene TRBJ2-6; D may be TRBD2 (5 bases). The clonotype originates from a middle-aged man in good health and CMV-seropositive. CDR3 coding DNA: TGTGCCAGCAGCTACGGGGTAGGTGGGGCCAACGTCCTGACTTTC. Translating gives CASSYGVGGANVLTF. The full variable domain, completed using reference TRBV18 and TRBJ2-6, is NAGVMQNPRHLVRRRGQEARLRCSPMKGHSHVYWYRQLPEEGLKFMVYLQKENIIDESGMPKERFSAEFPKEGPSILRIQQVVRGDSAAYFCASSYGVGGANVLTFGAGSRLTVL.